This T cell receptor beta chain was captured by sequencing in a study of T cell responses to AZD1222 COVID-19 vaccine. Notes on this clone: A read error may produce the germline difference seen at one junction end.

Produced via immunoSEQ multiplex PCR; TCRdb's table is partial and in-frame only. This sample has roughly 120,000 clones, with around 94% found just once. CDR1 MNHNS and CDR2 SASEGT come from the germline V gene. The CDR3 runs to 16 residues. Specimen: peripheral blood, collected on day 0 of AZD1222 vaccination. This clonotype originated in an adult in good health. This sequence joins TRBV6-1 and TRBJ1-5; D unresolved. The CDR3 nucleotides are TGTGCCAGCAGTGAAGCACTAGGCAGCTATTATCAAGACGCGAATTTT. Residues: CASSEALGSYYQDANF.